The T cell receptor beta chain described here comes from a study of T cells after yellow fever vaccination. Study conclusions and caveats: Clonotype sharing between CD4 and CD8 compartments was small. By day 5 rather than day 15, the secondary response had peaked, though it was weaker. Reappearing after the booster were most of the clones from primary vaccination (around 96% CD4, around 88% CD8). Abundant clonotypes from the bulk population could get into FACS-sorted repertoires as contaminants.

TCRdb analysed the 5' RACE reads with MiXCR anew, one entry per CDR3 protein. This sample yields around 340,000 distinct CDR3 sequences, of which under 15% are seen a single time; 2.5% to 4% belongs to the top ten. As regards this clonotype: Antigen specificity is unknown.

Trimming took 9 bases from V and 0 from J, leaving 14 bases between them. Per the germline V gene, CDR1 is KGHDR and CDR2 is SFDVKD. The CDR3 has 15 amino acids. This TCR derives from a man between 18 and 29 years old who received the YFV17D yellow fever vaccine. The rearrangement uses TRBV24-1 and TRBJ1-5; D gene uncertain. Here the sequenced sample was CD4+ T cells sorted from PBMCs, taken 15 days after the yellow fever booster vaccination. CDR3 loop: CATSRGTDSNQPQHF. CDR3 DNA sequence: TGTGCCACCTCCCGAGGCACAGATAGCAATCAGCCCCAGCATTTT.